This record looks at one TCR beta chain sequence and its context. This specimen belongs to a study of shared clonotypes between healthy human individuals. Overall study context: Those who served as donors were a couple of women and three men between the ages of 18 and 49.

Naive CD45RA+ and memory CD45RA-negative subsets were split from CD4+ cells. In the authors' workflow: Filtering differed because ImmunoSEQ produced junction-only sequences that carried no quality scores. Using immunoSEQ multiplex PCR, the repertoire was profiled, and TCRdb retains in-frame clones only, with some absent. V and J calls and clone size are those listed in that table; D and trimming were worked out from the DNA. The sample contains roughly 2,500,000 clones, approximately 93% of which appear only once. V lost 2 bases, J lost 3 bases, and 7 bases lay in between. CDR1 LGHNA and CDR2 YNFKEQ come from the germline V gene. This CDR3 spans 13 amino acids.

This chain links TRBV4-2 with TRBJ2-5; D not resolved. The TCR originated in a man aged 18 to 29 in good health. Some clones in this sample may be carry-over from other donors' samples. Sample: naive CD4+ T cells from PBMCs. Subset of the sample: CD45RA+ positively selected. Here the CDR3 DNA reads TGTGCCAGCAGCCAACACTTAAAAGAGACCCAGTACTTC. Translated, it gives CASSQHLKETQYF.